This entry describes one T cell receptor beta chain. The antigen is unknown. TCRdb keeps only in-frame clones here, not all; method: immunoSEQ multiplex PCR. The sample includes 60,000 to 75,000 clones, 90% to 95% of them seen just once. The data belong to a study of OX40 agonist ivuxolimab in advanced cancers. Study as a whole: In this trial design, patients received ivuxolimab intravenously at 0.01 to 10 mg/kg every 2 weeks. Partial responses occurred in three patients (one hepatocellular carcinoma, two cutaneous melanoma). Participants averaged about 60 years of age (range roughly 23 to 90) and were less than 85% male.

Study findings and constraints: Both CD4+ and CD8+ T cell populations in blood had undergone clonal expansion by week 6 at 0.1 to 3.0 mg/kg.

This clonotype was obtained from an adult with an advanced solid tumor such as melanoma, head and neck, liver or kidney cancer. The material sequenced was CD4+ or CD8+ T cells sorted from blood, taken in a trial of the OX40 agonist ivuxolimab.

The DNA for the CDR3 is TGTGCCAGCAGTTCCGGACCCGGGACAGGCTACGAGCAGTACTTC. Its protein is CASSSGPGTGYEQYF. V gene TRBV6-6 combines with J gene TRBJ2-7; the match to TRBD1 covers 8 bases. Losses at the gene ends were 4 bases for V and 3 bases for J; bases not matched to a gene: 8. CDR3 length: 15 amino acids. The germline V gene encodes CDR1 MNHNY and CDR2 SVGAGI (reference sequence).